Presented here are 10 T cell receptor beta chains from one specimen sequenced in a study of T cells in localized non-small cell lung cancer. The repertoire was sequenced with immunoSEQ multiplex PCR; TCRdb's copy has only in-frame clones and lacks some. The sample has some 3,200 clones, roughly 40% seen once. This sample comprised normal lung tissue next to the tumor, obtained before any cancer treatment. These receptor sequences come from a woman aged 35-70 years with stage I lung adenocarcinoma.

This clone occurred once. The chain couples TRBV28 to TRBJ2-7; 11 bases line up with TRBD2. The V and J ends lost 5 bases and 6 bases, in that order; junction bases with no gene match: 21. Germline V CDR1 and CDR2: MDHEN, SYDVKM. The CDR3 is 19 amino acids. CDR3 protein: CASSLPGTGLTSGTGEQYF. CDR3 bases: TGTGCCAGCAGTCTCCCGGGGACAGGATTGACTAGCGGGACGGGCGAGCAGTACTTC.

Only a few counts were recorded for this clone. The chain is built from TRBV10-2 and TRBJ2-3, with D possibly TRBD2 on 6 matching bases. CDR3 size: 16 residues. V shed 6 bases and J shed 4 bases, with 20 bases lying between them. CDR1 is WSHSY and CDR2 is SAAADI in the germline V gene. This CDR3 reads CASRKGEAGFADTQYF. The CDR3 DNA sequence: TGCGCCAGCAGAAAGGGTGAGGCGGGGTTCGCAGATACGCAGTATTTT.

In this sample, this clone turned up a few times. The chain carries TRBV28 and TRBJ1-3; D not certain. V was pared by 5 bases and J by 6 bases, with 11 bases between. Germline loops: CDR1 MDHEN, CDR2 SYDVKM. This CDR3 region has 13 residues. For the CDR3, the DNA is TGTGCCAGCAGTGAGGACCCGAAAAACACCATATATTTT. It encodes CASSEDPKNTIYF. The full variable domain, in which reference TRBV28 and TRBJ1-3 provide the parts outside the CDR3, is DVKVTQSSRYLVKRTGEKVFLECVQDMDHENMFWYRQDPGLGLRLIYFSYDVKMKEKGDIPEGYSVSREKKERFSLILESASTNQTSMYLCASSEDPKNTIYFGEGSWLTVV.

This chain links TRBV11-3 with TRBJ2-4; 12 positions match TRBD2. The CDR3 length is 18 residues. CDR1 is SGHNT, CDR2 YENEEA, per germline. V trimming: 5 bases; J trimming: 4 bases; junction bases outside the gene matches: 12. The CDR3 loop reads CASSPTTSGSGAKNIQYF. CDR3 bases: TGTGCCAGCAGCCCAACGACTAGCGGGAGTGGAGCTAAAAACATTCAGTACTTC.

V usage is TRBV28 and J usage is TRBJ2-6; D is perhaps TRBD1 (6 bases). This CDR3 region has 15 residues. Deletions cut 3 bases from V and 2 bases from J, with 8 bases between. Germline V lookup: CDR1 MDHEN, CDR2 SYDVKM. This CDR3 is CASSFGQPGANVLTF. CDR3 coding DNA: TGTGCCAGCAGTTTCGGACAGCCTGGGGCCAACGTCCTGACTTTC.

The V gene is TRBV28, the J gene TRBJ2-1, with D tentatively TRBD1 or TRBD2 (5 bases each). There are 16 residues in the CDR3. V was shortened by 8 bases and J by 5 bases, with 22 bases between the two germline ends. In germline, CDR1 is MDHEN, CDR2 SYDVKM. The CDR3 DNA sequence: TGTGCCAGCTGTTCGGGACGTTTGATCACCAACAATGAGCAGTTCTTC. As protein: CASCSGRLITNNEQFF.

This clone has more than one count but fewer than ten. The V and J genes are TRBV28 and TRBJ2-1, with D perhaps being TRBD1 or TRBD2 (6 bases each). The CDR3 totals 15 residues. The germline gives CDR1 MDHEN, CDR2 SYDVKM. Trimming cost V 8 bases and J 7 bases, with 21 bases left between them. The CDR3 loop reads CASLGGGRAWNEQFF. The CDR3 DNA sequence: TGTGCCAGCCTCGGGGGCGGAAGGGCTTGGAATGAGCAGTTCTTC.

This clone is categorized as medium-sized. The chain joins TRBV11-3 to TRBJ2-1; 15 bases are a match to TRBD2. Germline trimming cut 5 bases from V and 7 bases from J; bases unmatched to any gene: 15. This CDR3 has 19 residues. The germline gives CDR1 SGHNT, CDR2 YENEEA. The CDR3 loop reads CASSPTGLAGGRVRNEQFF. In nucleotides, the CDR3 is TGTGCCAGCAGCCCCACGGGACTAGCGGGAGGCCGGGTGAGAAATGAGCAGTTCTTC.

The chain uses TRBV9 and TRBJ1-3; D not resolved. The CDR3 totals 15 residues. V shed 4 bases and J shed 2 bases, with 13 bases lying between them. CDR1 is SGDLS, CDR2 YYNGEE, per germline. The CDR3 region is CASSKSDGAGNTIYF. DNA for the CDR3: TGTGCCAGCAGCAAATCCGACGGGGCTGGAAACACCATATATTTT.

The gene calls are TRBV28 and TRBJ1-2; D is perhaps TRBD1 (6 bases). This CDR3 contains 15 residues. Trimming removed 6 bases at V and 4 bases at J, with 18 bases between. Germline assignment: CDR1 MDHEN and CDR2 SYDVKM. The CDR3 loop is CASRGFEGGTYGYTF. The CDR3 DNA follows: TGTGCCAGCAGGGGATTCGAAGGGGGGACCTATGGCTACACCTTC.